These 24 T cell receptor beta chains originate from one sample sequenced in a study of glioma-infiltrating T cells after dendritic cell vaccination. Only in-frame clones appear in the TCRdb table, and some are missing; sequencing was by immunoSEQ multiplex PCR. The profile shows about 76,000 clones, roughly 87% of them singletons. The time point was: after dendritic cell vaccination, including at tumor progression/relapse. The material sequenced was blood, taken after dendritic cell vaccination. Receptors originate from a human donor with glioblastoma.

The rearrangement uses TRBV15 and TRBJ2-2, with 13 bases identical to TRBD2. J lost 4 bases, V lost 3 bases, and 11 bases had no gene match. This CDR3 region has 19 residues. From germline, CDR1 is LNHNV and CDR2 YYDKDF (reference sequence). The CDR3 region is CATSRFLLGLAGTTGELFF. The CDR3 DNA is TGTGCCACCAGCAGGTTCCTACTGGGACTAGCGGGGACCACCGGGGAGCTGTTTTTT.

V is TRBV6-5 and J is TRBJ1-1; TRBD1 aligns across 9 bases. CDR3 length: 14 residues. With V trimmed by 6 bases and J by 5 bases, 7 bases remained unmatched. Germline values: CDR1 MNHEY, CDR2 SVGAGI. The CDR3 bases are TGTGCCAGCAGCGGACAGGGGCGGTATACTGAAGCTTTCTTT. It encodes CASSGQGRYTEAFF.

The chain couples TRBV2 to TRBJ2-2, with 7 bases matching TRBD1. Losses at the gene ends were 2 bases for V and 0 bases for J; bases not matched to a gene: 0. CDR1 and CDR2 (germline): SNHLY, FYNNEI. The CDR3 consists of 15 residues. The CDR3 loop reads CASSEQGANTGELFF. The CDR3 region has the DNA TGTGCCAGCAGTGAACAGGGGGCGAACACCGGGGAGCTGTTTTTT.

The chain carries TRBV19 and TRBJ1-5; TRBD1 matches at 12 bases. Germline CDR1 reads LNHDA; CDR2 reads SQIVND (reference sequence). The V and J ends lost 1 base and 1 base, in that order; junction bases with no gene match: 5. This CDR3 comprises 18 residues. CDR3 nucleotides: TGTGCCAGTAGTATAGCGGTGGGACAGGGGGCGAGCAATCAGCCCCAGCATTTT. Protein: CASSIAVGQGASNQPQHF.

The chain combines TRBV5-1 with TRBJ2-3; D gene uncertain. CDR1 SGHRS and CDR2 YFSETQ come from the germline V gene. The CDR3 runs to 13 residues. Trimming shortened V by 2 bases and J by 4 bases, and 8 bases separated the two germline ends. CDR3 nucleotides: TGCGCCAGCAGCTTATCGAGCCCAGATACGCAGTATTTT. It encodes CASSLSSPDTQYF.

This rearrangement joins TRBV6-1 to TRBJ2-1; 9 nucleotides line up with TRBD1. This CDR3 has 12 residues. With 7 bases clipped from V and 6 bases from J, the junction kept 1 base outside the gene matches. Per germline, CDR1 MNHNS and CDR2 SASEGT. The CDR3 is CASTDRGNEQFF. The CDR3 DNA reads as TGTGCCAGCACGGACAGGGGCAATGAGCAGTTCTTC.

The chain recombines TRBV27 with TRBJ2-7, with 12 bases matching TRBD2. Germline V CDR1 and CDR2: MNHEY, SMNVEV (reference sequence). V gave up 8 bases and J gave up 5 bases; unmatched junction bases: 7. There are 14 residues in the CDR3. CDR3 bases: TGTGCCAGCGGCCCTAGCGGGAGGGCCGACGAGCAGTACTTC. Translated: CASGPSGRADEQYF.

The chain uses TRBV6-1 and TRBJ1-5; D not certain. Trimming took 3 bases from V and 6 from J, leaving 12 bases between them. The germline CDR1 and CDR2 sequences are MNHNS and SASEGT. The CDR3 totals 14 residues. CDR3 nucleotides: TGTGCCAGCAGTGAGGGAGGGCGGCTTCAGCCCCAGCATTTT. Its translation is CASSEGGRLQPQHF.

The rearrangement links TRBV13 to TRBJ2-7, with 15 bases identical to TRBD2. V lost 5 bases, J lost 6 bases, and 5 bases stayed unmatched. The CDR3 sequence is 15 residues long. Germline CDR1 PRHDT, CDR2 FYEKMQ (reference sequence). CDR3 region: CASSPRTSGRAEQYF. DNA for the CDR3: TGTGCCAGCAGCCCCCGGACTAGCGGGAGGGCCGAGCAGTACTTC.

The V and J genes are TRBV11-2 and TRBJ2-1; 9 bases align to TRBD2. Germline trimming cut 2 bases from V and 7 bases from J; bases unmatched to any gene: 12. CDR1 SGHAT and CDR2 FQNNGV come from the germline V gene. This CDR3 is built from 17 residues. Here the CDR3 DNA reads TGTGCCAGCAGCTTAATTAGCGGGGGCGATCTTTATAATGAGCAGTTCTTC. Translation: CASSLISGGDLYNEQFF.

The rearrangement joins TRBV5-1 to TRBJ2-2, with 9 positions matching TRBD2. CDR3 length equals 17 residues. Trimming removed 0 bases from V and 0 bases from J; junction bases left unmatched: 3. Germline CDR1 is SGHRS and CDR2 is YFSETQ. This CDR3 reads CASSLVASGANTGELFF. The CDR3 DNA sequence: TGCGCCAGCAGCTTGGTGGCTAGCGGGGCGAACACCGGGGAGCTGTTTTTT.

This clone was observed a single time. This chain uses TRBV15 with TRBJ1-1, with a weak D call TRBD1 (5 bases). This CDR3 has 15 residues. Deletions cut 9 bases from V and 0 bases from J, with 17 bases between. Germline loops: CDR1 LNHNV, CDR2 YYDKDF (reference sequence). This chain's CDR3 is CATSPRGRVNTEAFF. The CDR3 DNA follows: TGTGCCACGAGCCCTCGGGGGAGGGTGAACACTGAAGCTTTCTTT.

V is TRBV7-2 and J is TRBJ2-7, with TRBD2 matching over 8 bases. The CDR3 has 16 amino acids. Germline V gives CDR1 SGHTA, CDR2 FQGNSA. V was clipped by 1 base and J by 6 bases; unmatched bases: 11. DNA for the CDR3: TGTGCCAGCAGCTTAGGGTCCCTACTGGCGGGAGGCGAGCAGTACTTC. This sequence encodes CASSLGSLLAGGEQYF.

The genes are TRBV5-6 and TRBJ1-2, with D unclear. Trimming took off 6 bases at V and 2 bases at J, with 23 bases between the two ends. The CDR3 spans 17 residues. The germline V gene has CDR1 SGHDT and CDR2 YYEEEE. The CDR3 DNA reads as TGTGCCAGCACCCTAGGATACGGTGAAATCGGGAACTATGGCTACACCTTC. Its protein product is CASTLGYGEIGNYGYTF.

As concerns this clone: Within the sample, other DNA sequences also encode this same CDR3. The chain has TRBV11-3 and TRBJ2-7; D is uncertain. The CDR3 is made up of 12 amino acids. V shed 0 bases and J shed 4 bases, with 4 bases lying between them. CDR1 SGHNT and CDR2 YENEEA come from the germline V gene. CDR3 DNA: TGTGCCAGCAGCTTAGACCGTTACGAGCAGTACTTC. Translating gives CASSLDRYEQYF.

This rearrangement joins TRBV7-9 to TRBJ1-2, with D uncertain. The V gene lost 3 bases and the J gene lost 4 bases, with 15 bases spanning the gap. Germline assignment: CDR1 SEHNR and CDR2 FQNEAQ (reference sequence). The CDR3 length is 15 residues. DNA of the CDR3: TGTGCCAGCAGCTTGGGAGATACGGCGATCTATGGCTACACCTTC. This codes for CASSLGDTAIYGYTF.

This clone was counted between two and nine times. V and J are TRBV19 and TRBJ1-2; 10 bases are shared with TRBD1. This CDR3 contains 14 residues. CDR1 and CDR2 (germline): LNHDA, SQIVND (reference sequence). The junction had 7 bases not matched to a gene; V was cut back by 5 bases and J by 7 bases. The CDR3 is CASSLGTGVAGYTF. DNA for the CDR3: TGTGCCAGTAGTCTCGGGACAGGGGTAGCTGGCTACACCTTC.

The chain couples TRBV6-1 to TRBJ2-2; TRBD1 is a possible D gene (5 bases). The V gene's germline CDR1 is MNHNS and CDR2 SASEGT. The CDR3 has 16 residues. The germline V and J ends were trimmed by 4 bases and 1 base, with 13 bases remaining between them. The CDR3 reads CASSGAGIGNTGELFF. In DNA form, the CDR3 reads TGTGCCAGCAGTGGCGCAGGGATAGGGAACACCGGGGAGCTGTTTTTT.

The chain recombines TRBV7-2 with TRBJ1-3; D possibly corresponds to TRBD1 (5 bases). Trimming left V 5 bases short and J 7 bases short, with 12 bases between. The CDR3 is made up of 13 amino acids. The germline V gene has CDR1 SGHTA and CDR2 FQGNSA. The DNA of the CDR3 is TGTGCCAGCAGCCCTGGACCAGGGAACACCATATATTTT. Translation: CASSPGPGNTIYF. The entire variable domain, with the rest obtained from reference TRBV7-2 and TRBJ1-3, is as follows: GAGVSQSPSNKVTEKGKDVELRCDPISGHTALYWYRQSLGQGLEFLIYFQGNSAPDKSGLPSDRFSAERTGGSVSTLTIQRTQQEDSAVYLCASSPGPGNTIYFGEGSWLTVV.

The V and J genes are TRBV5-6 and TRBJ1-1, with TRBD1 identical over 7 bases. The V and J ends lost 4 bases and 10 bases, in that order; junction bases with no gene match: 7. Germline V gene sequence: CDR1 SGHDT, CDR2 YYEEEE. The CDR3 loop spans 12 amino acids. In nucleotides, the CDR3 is TGTGCCAGCAGCCTGACAGGGATCGTAGCTTTCTTT. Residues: CASSLTGIVAFF. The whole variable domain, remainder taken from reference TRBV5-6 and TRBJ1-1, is DAGVTQSPTHLIKTRGQQVTLRCSPKSGHDTVSWYQQALGQGPQFIFQYYEEEERQRGNFPDRFSGHQFPNYSSELNVNALLLGDSALYLCASSLTGIVAFFGQGTRLTVV.

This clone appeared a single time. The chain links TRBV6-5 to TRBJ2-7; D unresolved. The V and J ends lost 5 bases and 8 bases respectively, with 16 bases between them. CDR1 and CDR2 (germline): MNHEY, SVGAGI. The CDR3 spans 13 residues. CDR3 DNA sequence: TGTGCCAGCAGTGAAGCGCCTCGCTTCCAGCAGTACTTC. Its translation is CASSEAPRFQQYF.

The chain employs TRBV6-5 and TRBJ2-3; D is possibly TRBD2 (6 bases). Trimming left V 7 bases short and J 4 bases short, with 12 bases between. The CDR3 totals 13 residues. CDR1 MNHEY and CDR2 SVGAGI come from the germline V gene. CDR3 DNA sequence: TGTGCCAGCACCCCCCCGGGGGCAGATACGCAGTATTTT. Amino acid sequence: CASTPPGADTQYF.

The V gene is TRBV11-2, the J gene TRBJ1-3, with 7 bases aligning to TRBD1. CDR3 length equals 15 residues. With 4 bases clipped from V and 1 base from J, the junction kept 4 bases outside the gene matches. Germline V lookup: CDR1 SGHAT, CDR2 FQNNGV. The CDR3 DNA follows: TGTGCCAGCAGCTCCACGACAGGGTCTGGAAACACCATATATTTT. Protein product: CASSSTTGSGNTIYF.

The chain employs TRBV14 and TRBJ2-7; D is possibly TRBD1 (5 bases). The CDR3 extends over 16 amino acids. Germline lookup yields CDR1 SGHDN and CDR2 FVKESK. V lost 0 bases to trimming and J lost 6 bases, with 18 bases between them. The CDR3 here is CASSQDFRQGTVEQYF. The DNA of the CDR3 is TGTGCCAGCAGCCAAGATTTTCGGCAGGGTACTGTCGAGCAGTACTTC.